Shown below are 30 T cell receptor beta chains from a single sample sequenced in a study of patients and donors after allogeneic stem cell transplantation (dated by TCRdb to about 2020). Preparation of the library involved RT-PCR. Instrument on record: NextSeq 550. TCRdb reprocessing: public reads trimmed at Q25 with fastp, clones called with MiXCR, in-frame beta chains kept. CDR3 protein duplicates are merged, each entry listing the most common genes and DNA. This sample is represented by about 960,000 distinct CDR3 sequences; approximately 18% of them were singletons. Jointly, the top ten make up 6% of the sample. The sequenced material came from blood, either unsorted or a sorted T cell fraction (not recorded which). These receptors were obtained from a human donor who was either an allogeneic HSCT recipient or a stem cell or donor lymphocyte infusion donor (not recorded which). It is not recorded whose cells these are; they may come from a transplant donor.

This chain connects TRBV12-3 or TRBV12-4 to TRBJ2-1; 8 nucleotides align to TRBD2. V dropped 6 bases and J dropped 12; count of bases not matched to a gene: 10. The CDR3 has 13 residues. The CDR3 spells CASRPPRGGRQFF. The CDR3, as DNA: TGTGCCAGCAGGCCACCTCGGGGGGGCCGGCAGTTCTTC.

The CDR3 nucleotides read TGTGCCAGCCTCCGGGACAGGCTCACAGATACGCAGTATTTT. This codes for CASLRDRLTDTQYF. The chain recombines TRBV6-1 with TRBJ2-3; 8 nucleotides line up with TRBD1. This CDR3 spans 14 amino acids. Germline lookup yields CDR1 MNHNS and CDR2 SASEGT. V trimming: 8 bases; J trimming: 2 bases; junction bases outside the gene matches: 6.

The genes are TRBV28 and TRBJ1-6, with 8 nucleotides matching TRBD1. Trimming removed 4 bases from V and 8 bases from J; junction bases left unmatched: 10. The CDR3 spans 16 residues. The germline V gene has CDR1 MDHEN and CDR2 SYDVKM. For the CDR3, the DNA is TGTGCCAGCAGTTCCCCATGGACAGGGATATATTCACCCCTCCACTTT. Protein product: CASSSPWTGIYSPLHF. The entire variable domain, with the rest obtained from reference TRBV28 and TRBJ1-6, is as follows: DVKVTQSSRYLVKRTGEKVFLECVQDMDHENMFWYRQDPGLGLRLIYFSYDVKMKEKGDIPEGYSVSREKKERFSLILESASTNQTSMYLCASSSPWTGIYSPLHFGNGTRLTVT.

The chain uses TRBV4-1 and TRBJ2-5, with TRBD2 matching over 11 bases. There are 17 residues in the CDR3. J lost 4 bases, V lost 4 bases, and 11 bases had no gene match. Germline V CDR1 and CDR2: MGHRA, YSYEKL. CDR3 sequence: CASSPVESSGRPETQYF. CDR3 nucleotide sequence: TGCGCCAGCAGCCCGGTTGAGTCTAGCGGGAGGCCAGAGACCCAGTACTTC.

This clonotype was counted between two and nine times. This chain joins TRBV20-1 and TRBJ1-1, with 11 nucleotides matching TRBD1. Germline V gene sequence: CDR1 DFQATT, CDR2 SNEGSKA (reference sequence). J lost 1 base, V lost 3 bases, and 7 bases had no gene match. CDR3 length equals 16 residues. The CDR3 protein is CSARTGTGGGNTEAFF. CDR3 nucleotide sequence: TGCAGTGCTAGGACCGGGACAGGGGGGGGGAACACTGAAGCTTTCTTT.

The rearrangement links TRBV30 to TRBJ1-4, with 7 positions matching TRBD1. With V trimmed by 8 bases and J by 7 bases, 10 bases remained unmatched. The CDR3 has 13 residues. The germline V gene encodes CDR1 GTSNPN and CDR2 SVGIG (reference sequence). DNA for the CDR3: TGTGCCGGATCACAGGGGTGGGGTGAAAAACTGTTTTTT. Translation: CAGSQGWGEKLFF. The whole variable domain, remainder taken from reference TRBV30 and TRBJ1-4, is SQTIHQWPATLVQPVGSPLSLECTVEGTSNPNLYWYRQAAGRGLQLLFYSVGIGQISSEVPQNLSASRPQDRQFILSSKKLLLSDSGFYLCAGSQGWGEKLFFGSGTQLSVL.

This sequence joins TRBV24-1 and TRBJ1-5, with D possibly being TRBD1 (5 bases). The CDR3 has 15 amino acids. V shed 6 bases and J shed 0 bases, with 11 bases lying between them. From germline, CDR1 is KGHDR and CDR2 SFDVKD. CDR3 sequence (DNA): TGTGCCACCAGTATGGGGGGGGGTAGCAATCAGCCCCAGCATTTT. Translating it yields CATSMGGGSNQPQHF.

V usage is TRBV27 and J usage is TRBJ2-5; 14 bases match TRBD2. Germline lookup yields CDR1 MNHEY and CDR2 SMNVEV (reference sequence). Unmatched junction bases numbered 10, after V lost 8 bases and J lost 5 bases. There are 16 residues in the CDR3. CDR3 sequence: CASCRLAGGPRETQYF. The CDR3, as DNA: TGTGCCAGCTGCAGACTAGCGGGGGGGCCTCGTGAGACCCAGTACTTC.

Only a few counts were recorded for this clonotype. CDR3 sequence reads: CASSPTGLAGERDTQYF. CDR3 DNA: TGTGCCAGCAGCCCGACGGGACTAGCGGGAGAACGAGATACGCAGTATTTT. The V call is TRBV7-8, the J call TRBJ2-3; 14 bases fit TRBD2. Per the germline V gene, CDR1 is SGHVS and CDR2 is FQNEAQ. V lost 5 bases to trimming and J lost 5 bases; unmatched junction nucleotides: 9. This CDR3 comprises 17 residues.

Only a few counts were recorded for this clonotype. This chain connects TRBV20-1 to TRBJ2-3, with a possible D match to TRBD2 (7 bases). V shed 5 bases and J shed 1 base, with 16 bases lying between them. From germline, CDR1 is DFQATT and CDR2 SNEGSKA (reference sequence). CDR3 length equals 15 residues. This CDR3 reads CSASGRGGRTDTQYF. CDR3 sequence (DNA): TGCAGTGCTTCCGGCCGCGGGGGCCGCACAGATACGCAGTATTTT.

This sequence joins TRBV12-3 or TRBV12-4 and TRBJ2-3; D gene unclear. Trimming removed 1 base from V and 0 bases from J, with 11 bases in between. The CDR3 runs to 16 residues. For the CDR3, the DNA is TGTGCCAGCAGTTTAGTGGGCGGATTTAGCACAGATACGCAGTATTTT. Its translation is CASSLVGGFSTDTQYF.

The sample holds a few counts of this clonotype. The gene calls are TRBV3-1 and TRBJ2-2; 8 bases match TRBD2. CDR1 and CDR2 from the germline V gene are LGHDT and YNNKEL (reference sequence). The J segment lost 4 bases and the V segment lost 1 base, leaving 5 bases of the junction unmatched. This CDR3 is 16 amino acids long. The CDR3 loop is CASSQAGGPVTGELFF. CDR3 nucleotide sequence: TGTGCCAGCAGCCAAGCGGGGGGGCCAGTCACCGGGGAGCTGTTTTTT.

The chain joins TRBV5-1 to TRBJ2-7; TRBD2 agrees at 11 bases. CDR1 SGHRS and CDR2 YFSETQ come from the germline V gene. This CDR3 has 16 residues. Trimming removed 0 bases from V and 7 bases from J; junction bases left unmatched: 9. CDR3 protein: CASSLAQLAGVGEQYF. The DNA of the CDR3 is TGCGCCAGCAGCTTGGCCCAACTAGCGGGAGTGGGGGAGCAGTACTTC.

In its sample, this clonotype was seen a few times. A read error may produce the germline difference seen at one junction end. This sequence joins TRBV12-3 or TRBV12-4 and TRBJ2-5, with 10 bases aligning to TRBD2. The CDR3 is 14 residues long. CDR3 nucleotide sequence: TGTGCCAGCAGTCCTTATCCCACTAGCGGGGAGGCTTTCTTC. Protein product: CASSPYPTSGEAFF.

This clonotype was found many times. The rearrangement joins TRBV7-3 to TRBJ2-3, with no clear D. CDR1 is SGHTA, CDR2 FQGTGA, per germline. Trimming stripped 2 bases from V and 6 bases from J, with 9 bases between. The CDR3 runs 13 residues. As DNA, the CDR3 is TGTGCCAGCAGCTTACCAGAGAAGGATACGCAGTATTTT. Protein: CASSLPEKDTQYF.

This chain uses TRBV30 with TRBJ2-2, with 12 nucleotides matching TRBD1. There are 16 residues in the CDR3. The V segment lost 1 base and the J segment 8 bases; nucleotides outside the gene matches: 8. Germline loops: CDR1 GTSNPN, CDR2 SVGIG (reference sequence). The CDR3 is CAWSELGQGASGELFF. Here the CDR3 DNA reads TGTGCCTGGAGTGAGTTGGGACAGGGGGCGTCGGGGGAGCTGTTTTTT.

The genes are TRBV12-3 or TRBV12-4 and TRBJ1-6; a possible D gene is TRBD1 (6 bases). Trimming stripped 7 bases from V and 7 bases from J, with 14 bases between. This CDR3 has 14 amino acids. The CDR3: CASNYRDGNSPLHF. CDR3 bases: TGTGCCAGCAACTACAGGGACGGCAATTCACCCCTCCACTTT.

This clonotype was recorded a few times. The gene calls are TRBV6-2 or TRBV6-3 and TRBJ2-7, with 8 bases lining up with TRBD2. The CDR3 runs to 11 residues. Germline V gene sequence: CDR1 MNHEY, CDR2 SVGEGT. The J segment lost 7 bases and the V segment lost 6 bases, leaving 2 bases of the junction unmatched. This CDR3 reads CASSGGVEQYF. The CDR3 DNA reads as TGTGCCAGCAGCGGGGGGGTGGAGCAGTACTTC.

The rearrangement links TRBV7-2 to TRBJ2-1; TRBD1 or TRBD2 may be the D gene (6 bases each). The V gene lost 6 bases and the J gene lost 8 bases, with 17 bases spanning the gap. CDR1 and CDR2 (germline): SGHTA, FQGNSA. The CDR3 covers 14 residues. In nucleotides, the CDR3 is TGTGCCAGCAGTCTCTACGGGGGCTCCCATGAGCAGTTCTTC. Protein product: CASSLYGGSHEQFF.

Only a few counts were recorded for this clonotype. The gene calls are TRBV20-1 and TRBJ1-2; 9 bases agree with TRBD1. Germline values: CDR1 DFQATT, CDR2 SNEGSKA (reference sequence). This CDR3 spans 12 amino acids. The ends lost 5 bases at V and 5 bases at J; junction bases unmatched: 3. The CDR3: CSAAGQGYGYTF. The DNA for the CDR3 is TGCAGTGCTGCGGGACAGGGATATGGCTACACCTTC.

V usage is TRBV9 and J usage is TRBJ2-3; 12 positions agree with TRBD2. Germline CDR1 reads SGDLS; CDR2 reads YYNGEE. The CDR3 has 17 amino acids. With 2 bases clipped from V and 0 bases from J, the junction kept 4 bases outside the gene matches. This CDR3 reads CASSVTSGGTSTDTQYF. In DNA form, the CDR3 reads TGTGCCAGCAGCGTCACTAGCGGGGGGACTAGCACAGATACGCAGTATTTT.

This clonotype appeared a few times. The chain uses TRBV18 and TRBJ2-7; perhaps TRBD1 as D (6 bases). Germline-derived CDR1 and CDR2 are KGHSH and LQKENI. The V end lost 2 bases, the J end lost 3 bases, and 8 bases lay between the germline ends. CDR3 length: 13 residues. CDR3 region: CASSPETGYEQYF. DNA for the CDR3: TGTGCCAGCTCACCAGAGACAGGCTACGAGCAGTACTTC.

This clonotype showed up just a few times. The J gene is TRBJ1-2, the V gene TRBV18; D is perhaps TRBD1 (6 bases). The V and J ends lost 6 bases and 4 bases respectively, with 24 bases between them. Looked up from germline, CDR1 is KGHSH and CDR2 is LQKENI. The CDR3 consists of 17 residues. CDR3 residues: CASSPKANQGTIYGYTF. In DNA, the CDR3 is TGTGCCAGCTCGCCAAAAGCCAACCAGGGGACTATCTATGGCTACACCTTC.

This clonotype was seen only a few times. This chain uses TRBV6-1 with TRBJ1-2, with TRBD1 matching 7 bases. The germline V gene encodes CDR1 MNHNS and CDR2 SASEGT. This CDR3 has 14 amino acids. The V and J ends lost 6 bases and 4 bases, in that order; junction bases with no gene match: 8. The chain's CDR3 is CASSRDRDRYGYTF. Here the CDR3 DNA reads TGTGCCAGCAGCAGGGACAGAGATCGCTATGGCTACACCTTC.

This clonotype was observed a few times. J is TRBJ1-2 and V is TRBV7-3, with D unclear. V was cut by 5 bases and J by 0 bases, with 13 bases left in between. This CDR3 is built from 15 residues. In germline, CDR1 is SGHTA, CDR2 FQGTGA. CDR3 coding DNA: TGTGCCAGCAGCCATCCCTCCCCAGCTAACTATGGCTACACCTTC. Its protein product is CASSHPSPANYGYTF.

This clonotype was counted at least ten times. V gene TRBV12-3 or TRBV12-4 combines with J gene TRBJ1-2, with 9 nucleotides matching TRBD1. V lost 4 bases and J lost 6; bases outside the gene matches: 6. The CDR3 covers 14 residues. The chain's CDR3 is CASSSPGQGNGYTF. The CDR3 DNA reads TGTGCCAGCAGTTCTCCGGGACAGGGTAATGGCTACACCTTC.

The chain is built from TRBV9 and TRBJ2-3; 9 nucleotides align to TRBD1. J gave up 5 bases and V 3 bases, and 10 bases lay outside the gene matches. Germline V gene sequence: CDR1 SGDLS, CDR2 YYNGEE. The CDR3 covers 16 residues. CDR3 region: CASSGPGQGFEDTQYF. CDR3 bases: TGTGCCAGCAGCGGTCCGGGACAGGGTTTTGAAGATACGCAGTATTTT.

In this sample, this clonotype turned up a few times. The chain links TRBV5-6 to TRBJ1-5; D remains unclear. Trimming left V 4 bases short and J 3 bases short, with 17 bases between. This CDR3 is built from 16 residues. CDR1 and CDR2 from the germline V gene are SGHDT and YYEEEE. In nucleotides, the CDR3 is TGTGCCAGCAGCGGATCGGGGTTCGGAACCAATCAGCCCCAGCATTTT. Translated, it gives CASSGSGFGTNQPQHF.

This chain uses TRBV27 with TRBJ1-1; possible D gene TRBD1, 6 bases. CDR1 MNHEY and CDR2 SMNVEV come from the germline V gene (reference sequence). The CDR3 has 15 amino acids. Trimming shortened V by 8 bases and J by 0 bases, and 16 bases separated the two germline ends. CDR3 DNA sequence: TGTGCCAGCCGAAACAGGGCTTTGATGAACACTGAAGCTTTCTTT. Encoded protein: CASRNRALMNTEAFF.

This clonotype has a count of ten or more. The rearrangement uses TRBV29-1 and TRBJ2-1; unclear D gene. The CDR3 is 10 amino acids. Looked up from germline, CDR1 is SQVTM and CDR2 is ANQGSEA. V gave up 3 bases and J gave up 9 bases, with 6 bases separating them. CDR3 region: CSVDSLEQFF. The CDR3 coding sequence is TGCAGCGTTGACAGCCTTGAGCAGTTCTTC.